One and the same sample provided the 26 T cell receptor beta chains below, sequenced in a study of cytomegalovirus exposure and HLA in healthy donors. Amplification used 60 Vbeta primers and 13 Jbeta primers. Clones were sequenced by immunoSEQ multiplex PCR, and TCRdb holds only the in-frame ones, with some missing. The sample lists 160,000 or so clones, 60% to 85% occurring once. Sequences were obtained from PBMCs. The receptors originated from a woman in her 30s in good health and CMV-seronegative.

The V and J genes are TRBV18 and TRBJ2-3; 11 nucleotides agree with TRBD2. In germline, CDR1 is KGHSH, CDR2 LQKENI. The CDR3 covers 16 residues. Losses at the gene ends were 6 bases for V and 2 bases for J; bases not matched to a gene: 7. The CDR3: CASSNLAGGNTDTQYF. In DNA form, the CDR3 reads TGTGCCAGCTCGAACCTAGCGGGGGGAAACACAGATACGCAGTATTTT.

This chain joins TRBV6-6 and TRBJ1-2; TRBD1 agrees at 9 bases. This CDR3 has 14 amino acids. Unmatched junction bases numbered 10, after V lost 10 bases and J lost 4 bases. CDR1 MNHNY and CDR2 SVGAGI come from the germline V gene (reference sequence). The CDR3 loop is CATTRGQGAYGYTF. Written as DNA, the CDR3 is TGTGCCACCACCAGGGGACAGGGTGCCTATGGCTACACCTTC.

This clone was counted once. The DNA of the CDR3 is TGTGCCAGCAGCTTTAGCGGGGGCCCAGAGACCCAGTACTTC. It specifies CASSFSGGPETQYF. V gene TRBV5-4 combines with J gene TRBJ2-5; 9 bases are a match to TRBD2. Germline V CDR1 and CDR2: SGHNT, YYREEE (reference sequence). The CDR3 is 14 residues long. J was trimmed by 4 bases and V by 2 bases; bases with no gene match: 3. Full variable domain (outside the CDR3, taken from reference TRBV5-4 and TRBJ2-5): ETGVTQSPTHLIKTRGQQVTLRCSSQSGHNTVSWYQQALGQGPQFIFQYYREEENGRGNFPPRFSGLQFPNYSSELNVNALELDDSALYLCASSFSGGPETQYFGPGTRLLVL.

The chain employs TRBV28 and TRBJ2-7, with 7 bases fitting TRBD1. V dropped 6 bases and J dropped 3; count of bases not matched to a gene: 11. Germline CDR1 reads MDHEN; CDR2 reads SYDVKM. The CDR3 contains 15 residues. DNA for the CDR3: TGTGCCAGCAGATCTGACGGACAGGCTCGCTACGAGCAGTACTTC. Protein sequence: CASRSDGQARYEQYF.

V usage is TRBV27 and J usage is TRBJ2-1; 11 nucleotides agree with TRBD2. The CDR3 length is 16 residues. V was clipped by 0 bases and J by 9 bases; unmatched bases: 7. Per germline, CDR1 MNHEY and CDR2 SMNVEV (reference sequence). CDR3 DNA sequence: TGTGCCAGCAGTTTATCTAGCGGGGGGGTCGGGGGTGAGCAGTTCTTC. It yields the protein CASSLSSGGVGGEQFF.

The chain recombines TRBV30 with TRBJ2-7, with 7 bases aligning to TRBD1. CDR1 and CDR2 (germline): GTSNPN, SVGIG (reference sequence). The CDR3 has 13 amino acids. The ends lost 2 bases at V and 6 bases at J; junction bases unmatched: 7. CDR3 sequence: CAWSRTTGLEQYF. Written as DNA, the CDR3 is TGTGCCTGGAGTAGAACGACAGGGCTCGAGCAGTACTTC.

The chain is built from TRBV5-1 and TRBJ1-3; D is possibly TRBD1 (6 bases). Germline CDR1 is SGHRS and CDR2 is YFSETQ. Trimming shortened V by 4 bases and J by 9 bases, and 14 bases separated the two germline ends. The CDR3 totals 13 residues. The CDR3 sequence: CASSEQGAGTIYF. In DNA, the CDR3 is TGCGCCAGCAGCGAACAGGGTGCCGGCACCATATATTTT.

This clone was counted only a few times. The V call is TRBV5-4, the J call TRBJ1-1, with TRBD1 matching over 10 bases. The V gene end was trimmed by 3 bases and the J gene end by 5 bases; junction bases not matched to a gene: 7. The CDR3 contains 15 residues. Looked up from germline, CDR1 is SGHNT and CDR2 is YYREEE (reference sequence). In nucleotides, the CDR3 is TGTGCCAGCAGCTACTTGACAGGGGGCGTTACTGAAGCTTTCTTT. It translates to CASSYLTGGVTEAFF.

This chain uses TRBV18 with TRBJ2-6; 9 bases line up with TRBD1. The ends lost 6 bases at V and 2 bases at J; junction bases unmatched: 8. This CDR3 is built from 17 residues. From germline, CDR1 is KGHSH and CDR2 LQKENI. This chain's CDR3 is CASSPGQGTAGANVLTF. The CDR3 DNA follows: TGTGCCAGCTCGCCTGGACAGGGGACGGCTGGGGCCAACGTCCTGACTTTC.

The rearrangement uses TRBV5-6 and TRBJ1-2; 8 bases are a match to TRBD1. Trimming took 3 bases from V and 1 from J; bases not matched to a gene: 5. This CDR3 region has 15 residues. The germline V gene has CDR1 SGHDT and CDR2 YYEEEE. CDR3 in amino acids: CASSSRDRFNYGYTF. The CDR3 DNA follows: TGTGCCAGCAGCTCCCGGGACAGGTTTAACTATGGCTACACCTTC.

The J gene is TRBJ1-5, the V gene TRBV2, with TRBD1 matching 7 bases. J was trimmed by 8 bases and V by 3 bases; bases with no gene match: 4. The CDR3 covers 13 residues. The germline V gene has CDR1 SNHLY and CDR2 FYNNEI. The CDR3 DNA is TGTGCCAGCAGTGAGACAGGGCCCAAGCCCCAGCATTTT. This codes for CASSETGPKPQHF.

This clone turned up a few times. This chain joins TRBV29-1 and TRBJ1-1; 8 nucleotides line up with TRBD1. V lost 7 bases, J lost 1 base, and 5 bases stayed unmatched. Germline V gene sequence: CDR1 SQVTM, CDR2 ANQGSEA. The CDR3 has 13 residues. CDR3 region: CSAVQGGNTEAFF. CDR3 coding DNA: TGCAGCGCAGTACAGGGGGGGAACACTGAAGCTTTCTTT.

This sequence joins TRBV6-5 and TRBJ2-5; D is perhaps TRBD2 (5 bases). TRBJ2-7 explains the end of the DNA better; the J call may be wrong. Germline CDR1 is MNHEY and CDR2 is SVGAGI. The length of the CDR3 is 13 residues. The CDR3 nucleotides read TGTGCCAGCAGCACCGGGAACTCCTACGAGCAGTACTTC. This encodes CASSTGNSYEQYF.

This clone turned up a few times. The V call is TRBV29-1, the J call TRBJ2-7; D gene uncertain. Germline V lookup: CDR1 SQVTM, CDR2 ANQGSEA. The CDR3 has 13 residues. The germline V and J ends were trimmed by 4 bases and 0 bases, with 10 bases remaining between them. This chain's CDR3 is CSVVGGFSYEQYF. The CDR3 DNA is TGCAGCGTTGTAGGCGGCTTCTCCTACGAGCAGTACTTC.

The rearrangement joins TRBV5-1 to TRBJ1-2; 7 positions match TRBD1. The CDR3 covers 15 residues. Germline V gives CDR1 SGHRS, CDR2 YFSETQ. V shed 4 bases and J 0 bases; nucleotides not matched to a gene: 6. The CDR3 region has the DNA TGCGCCAGCAGCCCGGGACAGACCTCTAACTATGGCTACACCTTC. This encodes CASSPGQTSNYGYTF.

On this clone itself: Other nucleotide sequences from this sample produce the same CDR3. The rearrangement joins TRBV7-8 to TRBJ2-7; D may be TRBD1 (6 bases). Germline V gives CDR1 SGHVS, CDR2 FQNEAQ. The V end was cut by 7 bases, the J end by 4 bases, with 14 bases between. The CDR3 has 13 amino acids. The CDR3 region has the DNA TGTGCCAGCAAGCAAAGACAGGCATACGAGCAGTACTTC. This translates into CASKQRQAYEQYF.

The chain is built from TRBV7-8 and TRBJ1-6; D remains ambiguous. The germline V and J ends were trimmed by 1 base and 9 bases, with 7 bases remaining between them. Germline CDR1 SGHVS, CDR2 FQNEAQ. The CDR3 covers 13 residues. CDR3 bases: TGTGCCAGCAGCTTAGTCTTAGCTTCACCCCTCCACTTT. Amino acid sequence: CASSLVLASPLHF.

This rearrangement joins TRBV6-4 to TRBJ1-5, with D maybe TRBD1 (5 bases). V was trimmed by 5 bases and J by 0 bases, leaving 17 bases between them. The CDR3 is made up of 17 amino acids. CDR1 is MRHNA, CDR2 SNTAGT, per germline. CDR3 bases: TGTGCCAGCAGTCCGGGGGAGAGTTATTATAGCAATCAGCCCCAGCATTTT. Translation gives CASSPGESYYSNQPQHF.

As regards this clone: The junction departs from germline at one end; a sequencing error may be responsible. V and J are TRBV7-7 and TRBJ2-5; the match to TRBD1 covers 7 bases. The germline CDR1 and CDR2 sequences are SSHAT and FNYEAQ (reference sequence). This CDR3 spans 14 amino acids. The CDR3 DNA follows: TGTGCTAGCAGCCTCGGGACAGCCCAAGAGACCCAGTACTTC. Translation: CASSLGTAQETQYF. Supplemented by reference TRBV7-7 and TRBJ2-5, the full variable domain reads GAGVSQSPRYKVTKRGQDVTLRCDPISSHATLYWYQQALGQGPEFLTYFNYEAQPDKSGLPSDRFSAERPEGSISTLTIQRTEQRDSAMYRCASSLGTAQETQYFGPGTRLLVL.

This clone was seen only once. The CDR3 loop reads CASSFSQNEQFF. For the CDR3, the DNA is TGCGCCAGCAGCTTTTCCCAGAATGAGCAGTTCTTC. This chain links TRBV5-1 with TRBJ2-1; no reliable D call. The CDR3 runs 12 residues. Trimming took off 2 bases at V and 7 bases at J, with 7 bases between the two ends. Germline loops: CDR1 SGHRS, CDR2 YFSETQ. Together with reference TRBV5-1 and TRBJ2-1, the CDR3 gives the full variable domain: KAGVTQTPRYLIKTRGQQVTLSCSPISGHRSVSWYQQTPGQGLQFLFEYFSETQRNKGNFPGRFSGRQFSNSRSEMNVSTLELGDSALYLCASSFSQNEQFFGPGTRLTVL.

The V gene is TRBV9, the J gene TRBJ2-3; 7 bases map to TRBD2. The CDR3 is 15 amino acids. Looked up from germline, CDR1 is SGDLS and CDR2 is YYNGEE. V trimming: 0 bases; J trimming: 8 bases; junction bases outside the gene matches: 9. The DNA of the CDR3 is TGTGCCAGCAGCGTAGAGGCGGGGGTGGGCGGTACGCAGTATTTT. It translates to CASSVEAGVGGTQYF. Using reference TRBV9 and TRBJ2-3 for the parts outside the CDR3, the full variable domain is DSGVTQTPKHLITATGQRVTLRCSPRSGDLSVYWYQQSLDQGLQFLIQYYNGEERAKGNILERFSAQQFPDLHSELNLSSLELGDSALYFCASSVEAGVGGTQYFGPGTRLTVL.

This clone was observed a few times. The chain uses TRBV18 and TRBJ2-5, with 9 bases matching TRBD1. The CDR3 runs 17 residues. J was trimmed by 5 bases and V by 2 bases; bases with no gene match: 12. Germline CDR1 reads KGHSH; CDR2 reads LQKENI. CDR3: CASSPAFTGGVRETQYF. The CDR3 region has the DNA TGTGCCAGCTCACCAGCGTTTACAGGGGGCGTAAGGGAGACCCAGTACTTC.

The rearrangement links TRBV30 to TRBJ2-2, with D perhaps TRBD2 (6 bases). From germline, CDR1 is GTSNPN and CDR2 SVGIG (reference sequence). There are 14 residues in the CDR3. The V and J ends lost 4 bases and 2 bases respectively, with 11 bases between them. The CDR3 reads CAWNRDLNTGELFF. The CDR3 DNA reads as TGTGCCTGGAACCGGGACTTAAACACCGGGGAGCTGTTTTTT.

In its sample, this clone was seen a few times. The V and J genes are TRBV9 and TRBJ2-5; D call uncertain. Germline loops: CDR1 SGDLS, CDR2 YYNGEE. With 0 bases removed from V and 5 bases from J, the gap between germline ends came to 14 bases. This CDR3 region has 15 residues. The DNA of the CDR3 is TGTGCCAGCAGCGTAGATTATGCGGCTGGGGAGACCCAGTACTTC. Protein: CASSVDYAAGETQYF.

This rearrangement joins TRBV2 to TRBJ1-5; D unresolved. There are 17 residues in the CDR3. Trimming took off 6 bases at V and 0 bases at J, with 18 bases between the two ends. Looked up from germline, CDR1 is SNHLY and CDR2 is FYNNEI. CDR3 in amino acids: CASSGGFRNYSNQPQHF. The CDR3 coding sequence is TGTGCCAGCAGCGGAGGGTTCAGGAACTATAGCAATCAGCCCCAGCATTTT.

CDR3 residues: CAWNTVIEMAQYF. The CDR3 nucleotides are TGTGCCTGGAATACAGTCATCGAGATGGCCCAGTACTTC. This chain links TRBV30 with TRBJ2-5; D gene uncertain. Trimming pared 4 bases from V and 9 bases from J, leaving 18 bases between. This CDR3 region has 13 residues. CDR1 and CDR2 (germline): GTSNPN, SVGIG (reference sequence).